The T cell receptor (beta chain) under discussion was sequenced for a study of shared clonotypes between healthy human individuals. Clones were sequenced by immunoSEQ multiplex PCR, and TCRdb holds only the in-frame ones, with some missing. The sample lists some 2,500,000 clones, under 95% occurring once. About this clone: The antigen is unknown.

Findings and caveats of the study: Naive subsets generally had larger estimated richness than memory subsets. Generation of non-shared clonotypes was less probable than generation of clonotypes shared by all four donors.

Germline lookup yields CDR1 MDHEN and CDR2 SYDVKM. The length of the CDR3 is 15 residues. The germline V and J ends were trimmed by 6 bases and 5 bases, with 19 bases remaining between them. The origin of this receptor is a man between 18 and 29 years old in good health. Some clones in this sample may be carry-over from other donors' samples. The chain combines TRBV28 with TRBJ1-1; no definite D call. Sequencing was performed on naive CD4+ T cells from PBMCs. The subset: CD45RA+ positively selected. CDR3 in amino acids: CASRTTRRPRTEAFF. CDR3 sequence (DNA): TGTGCCAGCAGGACCACCCGGCGGCCGCGGACTGAAGCTTTCTTT.